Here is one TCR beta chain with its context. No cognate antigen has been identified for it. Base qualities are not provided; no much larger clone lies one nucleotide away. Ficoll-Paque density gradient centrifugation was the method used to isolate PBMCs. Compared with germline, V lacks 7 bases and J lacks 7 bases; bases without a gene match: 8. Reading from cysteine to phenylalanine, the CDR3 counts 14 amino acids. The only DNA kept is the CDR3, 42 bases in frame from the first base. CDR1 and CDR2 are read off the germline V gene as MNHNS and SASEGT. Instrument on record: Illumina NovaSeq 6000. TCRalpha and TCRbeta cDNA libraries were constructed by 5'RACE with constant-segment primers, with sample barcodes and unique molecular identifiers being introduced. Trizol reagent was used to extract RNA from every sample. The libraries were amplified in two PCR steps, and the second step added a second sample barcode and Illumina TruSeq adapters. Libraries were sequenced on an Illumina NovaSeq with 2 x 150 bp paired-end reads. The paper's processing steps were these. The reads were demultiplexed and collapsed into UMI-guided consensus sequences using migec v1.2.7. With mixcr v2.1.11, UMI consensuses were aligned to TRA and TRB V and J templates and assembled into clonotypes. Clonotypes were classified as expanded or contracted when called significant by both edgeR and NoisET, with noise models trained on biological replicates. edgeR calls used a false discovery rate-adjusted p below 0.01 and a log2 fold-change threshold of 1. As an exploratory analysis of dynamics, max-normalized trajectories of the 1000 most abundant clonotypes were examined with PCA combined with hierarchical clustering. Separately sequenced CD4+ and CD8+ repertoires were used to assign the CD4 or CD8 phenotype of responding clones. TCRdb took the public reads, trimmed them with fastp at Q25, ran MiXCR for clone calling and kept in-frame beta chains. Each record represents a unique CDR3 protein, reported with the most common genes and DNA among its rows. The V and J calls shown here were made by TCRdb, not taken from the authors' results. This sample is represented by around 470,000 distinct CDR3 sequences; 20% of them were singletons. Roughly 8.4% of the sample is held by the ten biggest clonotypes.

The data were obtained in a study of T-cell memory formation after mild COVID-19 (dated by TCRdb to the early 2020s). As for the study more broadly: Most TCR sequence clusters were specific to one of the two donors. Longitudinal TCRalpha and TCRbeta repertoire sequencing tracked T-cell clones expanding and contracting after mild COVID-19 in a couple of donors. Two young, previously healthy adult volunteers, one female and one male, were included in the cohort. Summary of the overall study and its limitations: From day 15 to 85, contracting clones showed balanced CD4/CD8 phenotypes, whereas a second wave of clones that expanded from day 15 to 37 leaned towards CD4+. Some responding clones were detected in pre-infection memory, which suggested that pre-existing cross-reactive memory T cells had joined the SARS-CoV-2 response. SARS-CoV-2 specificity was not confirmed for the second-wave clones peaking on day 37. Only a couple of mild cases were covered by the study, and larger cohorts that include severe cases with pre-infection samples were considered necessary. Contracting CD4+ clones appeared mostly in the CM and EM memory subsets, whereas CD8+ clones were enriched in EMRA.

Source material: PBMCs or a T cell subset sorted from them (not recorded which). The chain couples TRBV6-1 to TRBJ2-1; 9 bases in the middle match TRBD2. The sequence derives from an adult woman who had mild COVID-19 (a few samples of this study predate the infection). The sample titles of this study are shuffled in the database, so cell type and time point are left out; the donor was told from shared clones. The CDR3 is CASTWASGANEQFF. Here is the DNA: TGTGCCAGCACGTGGGCTAGCGGGGCAAATGAGCAGTTCTTC.